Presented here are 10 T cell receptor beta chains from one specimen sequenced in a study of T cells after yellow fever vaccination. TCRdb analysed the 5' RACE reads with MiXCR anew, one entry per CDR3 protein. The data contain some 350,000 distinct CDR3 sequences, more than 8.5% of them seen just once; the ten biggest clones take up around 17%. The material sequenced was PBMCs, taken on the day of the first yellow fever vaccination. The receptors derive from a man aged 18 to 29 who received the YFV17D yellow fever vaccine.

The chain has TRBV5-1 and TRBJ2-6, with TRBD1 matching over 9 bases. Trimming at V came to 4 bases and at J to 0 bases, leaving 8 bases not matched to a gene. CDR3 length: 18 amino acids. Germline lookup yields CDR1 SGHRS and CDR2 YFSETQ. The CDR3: CASSGLQGAHSGANVLTF. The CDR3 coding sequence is TGCGCCAGCAGCGGACTACAGGGGGCGCACTCTGGGGCCAACGTCCTGACTTTC.

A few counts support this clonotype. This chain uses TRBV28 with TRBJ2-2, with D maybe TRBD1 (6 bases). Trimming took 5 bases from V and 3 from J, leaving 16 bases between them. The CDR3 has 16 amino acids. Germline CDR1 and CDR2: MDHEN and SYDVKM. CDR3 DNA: TGTGCCAGCAGTCCCTACCAGGGGACCTACACCGGGGAGCTGTTTTTT. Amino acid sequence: CASSPYQGTYTGELFF.

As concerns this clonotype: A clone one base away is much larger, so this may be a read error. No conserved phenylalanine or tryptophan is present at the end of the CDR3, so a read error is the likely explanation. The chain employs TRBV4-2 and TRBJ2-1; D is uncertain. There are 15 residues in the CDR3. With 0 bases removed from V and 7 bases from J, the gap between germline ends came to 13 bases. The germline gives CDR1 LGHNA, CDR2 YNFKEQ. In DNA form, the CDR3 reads TGTGCCAGCAGCCAAGATTCGGTGGGATTAAATGAGCAGTTCGTC. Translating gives CASSQDSVGLNEQFV.

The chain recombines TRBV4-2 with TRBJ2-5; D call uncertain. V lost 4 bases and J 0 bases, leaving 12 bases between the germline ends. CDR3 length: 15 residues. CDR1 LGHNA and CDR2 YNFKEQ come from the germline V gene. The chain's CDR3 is CASSRGKGHQETQYF. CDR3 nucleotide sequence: TGTGCCAGCAGCCGCGGAAAAGGGCACCAAGAGACCCAGTACTTC.

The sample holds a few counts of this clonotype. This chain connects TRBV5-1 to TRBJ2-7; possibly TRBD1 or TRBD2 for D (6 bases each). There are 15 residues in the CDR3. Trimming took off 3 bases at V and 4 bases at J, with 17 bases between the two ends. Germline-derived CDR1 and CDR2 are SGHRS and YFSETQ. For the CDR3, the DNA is TGCGCCAGCAGCTGGAGGGGACAAGGGCAATACGAGCAGTACTTC. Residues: CASSWRGQGQYEQYF.

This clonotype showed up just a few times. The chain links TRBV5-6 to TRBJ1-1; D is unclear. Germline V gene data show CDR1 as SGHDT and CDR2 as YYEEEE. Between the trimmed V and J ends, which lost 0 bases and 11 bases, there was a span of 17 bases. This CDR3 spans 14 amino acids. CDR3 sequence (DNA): TGTGCCAGCAGCTTGGCGGGCAGCTCGCCCCGGGCTTTCTTT. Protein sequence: CASSLAGSSPRAFF. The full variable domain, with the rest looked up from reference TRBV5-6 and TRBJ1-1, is DAGVTQSPTHLIKTRGQQVTLRCSPKSGHDTVSWYQQALGQGPQFIFQYYEEEERQRGNFPDRFSGHQFPNYSSELNVNALLLGDSALYLCASSLAGSSPRAFFGQGTRLTVV.

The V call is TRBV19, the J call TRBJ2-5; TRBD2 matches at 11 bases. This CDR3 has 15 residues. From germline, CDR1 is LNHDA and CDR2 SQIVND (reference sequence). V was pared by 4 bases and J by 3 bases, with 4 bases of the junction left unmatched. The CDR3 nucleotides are TGTGCCAGTAGTAACCCACTAGCGGGGGAAGAGACCCAGTACTTC. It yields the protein CASSNPLAGEETQYF.

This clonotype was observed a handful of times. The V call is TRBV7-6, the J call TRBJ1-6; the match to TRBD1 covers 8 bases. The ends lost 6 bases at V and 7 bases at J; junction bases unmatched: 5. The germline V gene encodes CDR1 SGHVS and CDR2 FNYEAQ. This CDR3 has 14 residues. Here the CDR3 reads CASSRTGWNSPLHF. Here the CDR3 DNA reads TGTGCCAGCAGTCGGACAGGGTGGAATTCACCCCTCCACTTT.

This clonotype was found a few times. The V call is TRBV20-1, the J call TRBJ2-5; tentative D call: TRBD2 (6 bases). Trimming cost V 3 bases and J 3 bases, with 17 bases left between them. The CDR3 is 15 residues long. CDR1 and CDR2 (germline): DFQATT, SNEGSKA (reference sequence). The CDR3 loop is CSASGFLATEETQYF. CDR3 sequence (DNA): TGCAGTGCTAGTGGCTTTCTAGCGACCGAAGAGACCCAGTACTTC.

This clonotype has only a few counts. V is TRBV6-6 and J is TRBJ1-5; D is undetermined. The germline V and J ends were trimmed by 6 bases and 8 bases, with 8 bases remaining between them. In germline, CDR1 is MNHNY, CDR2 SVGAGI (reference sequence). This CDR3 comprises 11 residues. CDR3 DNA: TGTGCCAGCAGAGATCGAGAGCCCCAGCATTTT. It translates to CASRDREPQHF.